The TCR beta chain described here comes from a study of PD-1 blockade in classical Hodgkin lymphoma. General study points: With CD4+ cells, TCR diversity rose significantly by C4D1, but not with CD8+ cells. Baseline diversity resembling that of newly diagnosed patients was seen in complete responders.

After removal of 4 bases from V and 7 bases from J, the junction contained 9 bases not matched to a gene. The CDR3 runs to 16 residues. CDR1 and CDR2 (germline): MDHEN, SYDVKM. Patients all relapsed after autologous stem cell transplantation, and there was variation in brentuximab vedotin exposure. Using immunoSEQ multiplex PCR, the repertoire was profiled, and TCRdb retains in-frame clones only, with some absent. The sample has roughly 100,000 clones, roughly 91% seen once; the top ten hold more than 6.5%. On this clone itself: What it binds is unknown.

J is TRBJ1-6 and V is TRBV28; the match to TRBD1 covers 8 bases. Here the sequenced sample was peripheral blood mononuclear cells (PBMCs), taken before the second cycle of nivolumab. The sequence derives from a human donor with classical Hodgkin lymphoma. The CDR3 DNA reads TGTGCCAGCAGTTCCTCTCTGACAGGGGAGAATTCACCCCTCCACTTT. Its translation: CASSSSLTGENSPLHF.